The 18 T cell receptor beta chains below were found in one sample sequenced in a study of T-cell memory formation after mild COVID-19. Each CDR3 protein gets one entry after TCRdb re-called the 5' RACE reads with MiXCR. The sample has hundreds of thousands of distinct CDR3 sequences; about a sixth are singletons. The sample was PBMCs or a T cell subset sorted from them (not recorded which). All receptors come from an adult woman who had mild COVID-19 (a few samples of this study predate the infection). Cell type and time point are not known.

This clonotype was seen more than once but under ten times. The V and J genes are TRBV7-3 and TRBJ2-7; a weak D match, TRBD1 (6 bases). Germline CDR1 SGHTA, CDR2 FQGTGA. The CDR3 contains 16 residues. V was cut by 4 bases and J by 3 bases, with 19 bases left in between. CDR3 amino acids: CASSSTLPRTDYEQYF. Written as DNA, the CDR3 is TGTGCCAGCAGCTCCACCCTACCCCGGACAGACTACGAGCAGTACTTC.

The CDR3 region is CASSLTGGEYEQYF. The CDR3 DNA follows: TGTGCCAGCAGCTTGACAGGGGGAGAATACGAGCAGTACTTC. The J gene is TRBJ2-7, the V gene TRBV7-9; 9 bases fit TRBD1. The germline CDR1 and CDR2 sequences are SEHNR and FQNEAQ (reference sequence). V lost 3 bases to trimming and J lost 4 bases; unmatched junction nucleotides: 4. This CDR3 has 14 amino acids.

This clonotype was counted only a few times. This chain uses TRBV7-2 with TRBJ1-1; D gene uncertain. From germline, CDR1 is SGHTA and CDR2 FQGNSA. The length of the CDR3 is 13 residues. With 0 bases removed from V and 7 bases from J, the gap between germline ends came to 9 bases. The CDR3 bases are TGTGCCAGCAGCTTAGCGCAAGGGTTTGAAGCTTTCTTT. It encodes CASSLAQGFEAFF. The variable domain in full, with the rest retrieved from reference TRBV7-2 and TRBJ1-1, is GAGVSQSPSNKVTEKGKDVELRCDPISGHTALYWYRQSLGQGLEFLIYFQGNSAPDKSGLPSDRFSAERTGGSVSTLTIQRTQQEDSAVYLCASSLAQGFEAFFGQGTRLTVV.

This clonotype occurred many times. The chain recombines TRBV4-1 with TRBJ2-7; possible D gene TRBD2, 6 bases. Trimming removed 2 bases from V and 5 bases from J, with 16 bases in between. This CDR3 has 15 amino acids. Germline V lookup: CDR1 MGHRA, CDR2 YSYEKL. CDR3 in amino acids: CASSQTGVLGDEQYF. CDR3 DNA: TGCGCCAGCAGCCAAACGGGGGTCTTAGGCGACGAGCAGTACTTC.

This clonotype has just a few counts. The chain's CDR3 is CASRGREAGELFF. The CDR3, as DNA: TGTGCCAGCAGAGGGAGGGAGGCCGGGGAGCTGTTTTTT. The V gene is TRBV7-2, the J gene TRBJ2-2; the match to TRBD2 covers 7 bases. CDR1 SGHTA and CDR2 FQGNSA come from the germline V gene. The CDR3 length is 13 residues. Trimming removed 6 bases from V and 6 bases from J; junction bases left unmatched: 4. Variable domain in full (rest from reference TRBV7-2 and TRBJ2-2): GAGVSQSPSNKVTEKGKDVELRCDPISGHTALYWYRQSLGQGLEFLIYFQGNSAPDKSGLPSDRFSAERTGGSVSTLTIQRTQQEDSAVYLCASRGREAGELFFGEGSRLTVL.

As DNA, the CDR3 is TGTGCCAGCAGCGTCGGACTTGTCAATCAGCCCCAGCATTTT. Its translation is CASSVGLVNQPQHF. The chain couples TRBV9 to TRBJ1-5; D not certain. The CDR3 length is 14 residues. Trimming pared 2 bases from V and 3 bases from J, leaving 9 bases between. CDR1 is SGDLS, CDR2 YYNGEE, per germline.

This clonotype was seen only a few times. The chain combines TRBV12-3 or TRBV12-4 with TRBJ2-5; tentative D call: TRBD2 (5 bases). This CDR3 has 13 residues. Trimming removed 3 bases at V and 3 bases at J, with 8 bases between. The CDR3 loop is CASSFTRKETQYF. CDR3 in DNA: TGTGCCAGCAGTTTTACTAGGAAAGAGACCCAGTACTTC.

The CDR3 DNA is TGTGCCAGCAAATTGACCGGGACAAGGACTGGAAACACCATATATTTT. Amino acid sequence: CASKLTGTRTGNTIYF. The V gene is TRBV7-8, the J gene TRBJ1-3, with D perhaps TRBD1 (6 bases). The germline V gene encodes CDR1 SGHVS and CDR2 FQNEAQ. V gave up 7 bases and J gave up 2 bases, with 18 bases separating them. This CDR3 has 16 amino acids.

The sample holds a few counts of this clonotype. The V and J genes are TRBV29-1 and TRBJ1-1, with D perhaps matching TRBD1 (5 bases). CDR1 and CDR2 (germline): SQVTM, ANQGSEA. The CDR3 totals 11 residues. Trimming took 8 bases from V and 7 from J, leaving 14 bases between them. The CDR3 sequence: CSSRESNEAFF. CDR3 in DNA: TGCAGCTCCAGGGAGTCTAATGAAGCTTTCTTT.

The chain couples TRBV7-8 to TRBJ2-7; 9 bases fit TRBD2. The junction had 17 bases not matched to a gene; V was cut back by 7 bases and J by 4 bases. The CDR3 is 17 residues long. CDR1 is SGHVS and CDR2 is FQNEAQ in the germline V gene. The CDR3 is CASTQLYAGGYGYEQYF. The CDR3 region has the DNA TGTGCCAGCACCCAGCTTTATGCGGGAGGGTATGGGTACGAGCAGTACTTC.

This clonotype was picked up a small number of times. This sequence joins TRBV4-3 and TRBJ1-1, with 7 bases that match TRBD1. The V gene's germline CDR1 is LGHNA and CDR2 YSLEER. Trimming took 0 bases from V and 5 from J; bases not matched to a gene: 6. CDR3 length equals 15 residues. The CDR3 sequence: CASSQDWQGGTEAFF. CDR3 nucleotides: TGCGCCAGCAGCCAAGATTGGCAGGGGGGAACTGAAGCTTTCTTT.

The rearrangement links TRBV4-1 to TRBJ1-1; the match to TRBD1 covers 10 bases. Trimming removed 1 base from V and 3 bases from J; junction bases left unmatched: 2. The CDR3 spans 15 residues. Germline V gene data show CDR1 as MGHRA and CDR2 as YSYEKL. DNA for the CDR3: TGCGCCAGCAGCCAAGTGGACAGGGGGGACACTGAAGCTTTCTTT. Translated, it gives CASSQVDRGDTEAFF.

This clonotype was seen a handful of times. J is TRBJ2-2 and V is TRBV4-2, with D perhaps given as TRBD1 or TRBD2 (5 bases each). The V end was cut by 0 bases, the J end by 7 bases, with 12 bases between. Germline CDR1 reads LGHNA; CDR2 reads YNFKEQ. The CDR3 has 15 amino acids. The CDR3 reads CASSQEPRGNGELFF. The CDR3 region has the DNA TGTGCCAGCAGCCAAGAACCGAGGGGAAACGGGGAGCTGTTTTTT.

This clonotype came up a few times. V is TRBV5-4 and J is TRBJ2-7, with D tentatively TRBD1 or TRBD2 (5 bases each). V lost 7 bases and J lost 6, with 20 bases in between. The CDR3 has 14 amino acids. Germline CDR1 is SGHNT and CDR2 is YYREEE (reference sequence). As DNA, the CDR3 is TGTGCCAGCCATCTAAGGTGGGACGAGAGCGAGCAGTACTTC. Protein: CASHLRWDESEQYF.

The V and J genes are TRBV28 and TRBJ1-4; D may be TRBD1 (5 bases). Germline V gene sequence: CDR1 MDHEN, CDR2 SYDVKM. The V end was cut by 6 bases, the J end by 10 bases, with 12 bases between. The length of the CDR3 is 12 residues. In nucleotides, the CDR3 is TGTGCCAGCAGCCTGGACACCACAAAACTGTTTTTT. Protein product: CASSLDTTKLFF.

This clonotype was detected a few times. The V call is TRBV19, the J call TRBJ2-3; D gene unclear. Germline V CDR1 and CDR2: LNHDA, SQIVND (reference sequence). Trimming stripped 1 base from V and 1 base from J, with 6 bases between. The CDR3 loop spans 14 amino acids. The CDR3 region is CASSIAGGTDTQYF. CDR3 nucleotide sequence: TGTGCCAGTAGTATAGCGGGCGGCACAGATACGCAGTATTTT.

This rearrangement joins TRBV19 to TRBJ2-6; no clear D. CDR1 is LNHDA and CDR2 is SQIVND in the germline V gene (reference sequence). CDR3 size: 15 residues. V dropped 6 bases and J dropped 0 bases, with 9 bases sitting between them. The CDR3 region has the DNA TGTGCCAGTAGCCCCGCAAGCTCTGGGGCCAACGTCCTGACTTTC. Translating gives CASSPASSGANVLTF. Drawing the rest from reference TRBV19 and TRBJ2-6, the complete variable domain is DGGITQSPKYLFRKEGQNVTLSCEQNLNHDAMYWYRQDPGQGLRLIYYSQIVNDFQKGDIAEGYSVSREKKESFPLTVTSAQKNPTAFYLCASSPASSGANVLTFGAGSRLTVL.

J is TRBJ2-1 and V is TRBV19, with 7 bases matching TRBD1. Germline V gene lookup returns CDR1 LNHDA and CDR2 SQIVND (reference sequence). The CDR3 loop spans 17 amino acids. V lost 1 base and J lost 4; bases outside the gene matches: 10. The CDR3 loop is CASSIGGQPPIYNEQFF. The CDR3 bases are TGTGCCAGTAGTATAGGGGGACAGCCACCTATATACAATGAGCAGTTCTTC.